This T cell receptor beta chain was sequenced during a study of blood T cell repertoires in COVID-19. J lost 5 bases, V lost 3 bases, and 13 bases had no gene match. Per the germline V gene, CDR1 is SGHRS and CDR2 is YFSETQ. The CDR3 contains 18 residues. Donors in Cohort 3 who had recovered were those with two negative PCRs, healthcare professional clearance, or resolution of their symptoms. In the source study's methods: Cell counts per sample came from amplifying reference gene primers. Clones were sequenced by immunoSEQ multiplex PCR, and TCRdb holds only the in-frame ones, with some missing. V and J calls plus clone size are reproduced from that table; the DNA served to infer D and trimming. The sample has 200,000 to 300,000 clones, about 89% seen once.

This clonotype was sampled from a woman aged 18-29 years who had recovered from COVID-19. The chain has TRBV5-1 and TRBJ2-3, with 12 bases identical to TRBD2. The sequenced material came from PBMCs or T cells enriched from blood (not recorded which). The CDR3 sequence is CASSSSPLAGGPKDTQYF. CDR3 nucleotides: TGCGCCAGCAGCTCTTCCCCCCTAGCGGGGGGGCCTAAAGATACGCAGTATTTT.